This is a list of T cell receptor beta chains from one sample in a study of cytomegalovirus exposure and HLA in healthy donors. Profiled with immunoSEQ multiplex PCR; TCRdb holds only in-frame clones, not every one. This sample yields 100,000 or so clones, of which approximately 84% are seen a single time; approximately 5.6% belongs to the top ten. Sequencing was done on a sample of PBMCs. These receptors were collected from a male donor in good health and CMV-seronegative. Both conserved end residues are part of each CDR3.

j_call: TRBJ2-7; v_call: TRBV18; cdr3_aa: CASSPASLWYEQYF
j_call: TRBJ1-5; v_call: TRBV6-7; cdr3_aa: CASSYGAPNQPQHF
j_call: TRBJ2-7; v_call: TRBV4-1; cdr3_aa: CASSQESSAKSYEQYF
j_call: TRBJ1-3; v_call: TRBV11-3; cdr3_aa: CASRPGQGSGNTIYF
j_call: TRBJ2-5; v_call: TRBV12-5; cdr3_aa: CASAGLAETQYF
j_call: TRBJ2-1; v_call: TRBV5-1; cdr3_aa: CASSTDRAYNEQFF
j_call: TRBJ2-5; v_call: TRBV6-6; cdr3_aa: CASSYERELGQETQYF
j_call: TRBJ2-1; v_call: TRBV6-1; cdr3_aa: CASSVAAGDHNEQFF
j_call: TRBJ1-3; v_call: TRBV15; cdr3_aa: CATSRDRSTIYF
j_call: TRBJ2-1; v_call: TRBV6-4; cdr3_aa: CASSLGRTGNNEQFF
j_call: TRBJ2-7; v_call: TRBV19; cdr3_aa: CASSSGIFSGYEQYF
j_call: TRBJ2-2; v_call: TRBV28; cdr3_aa: CASTHTSGKAGELFF
j_call: TRBJ2-2; v_call: TRBV30; cdr3_aa: CAWSLTNTGELFF
j_call: TRBJ2-7; v_call: TRBV5-1; cdr3_aa: CASSLATASGRTSYEQYF
j_call: TRBJ1-1; v_call: TRBV6-6; cdr3_aa: CASRRDRDRGTEAFF
j_call: TRBJ2-5; v_call: TRBV7-6; cdr3_aa: CASTDGRGQETQYF
j_call: TRBJ2-2; v_call: TRBV5-4; cdr3_aa: CASSRDSSNTGELFF
j_call: TRBJ1-1; v_call: TRBV7-2; cdr3_aa: CASSPGARSEAFF
j_call: TRBJ1-5; v_call: TRBV5-1; cdr3_aa: CASSPGDRVGNQPQHF
j_call: TRBJ2-3; v_call: TRBV27; cdr3_aa: CASRGVGTQYF
j_call: TRBJ2-7; v_call: TRBV6-1; cdr3_aa: CASDQGLPYEQYF
j_call: TRBJ1-6; v_call: TRBV9; cdr3_aa: CASSVGQGDWNSPLHF
j_call: TRBJ1-1; v_call: TRBV19; cdr3_aa: CASIGQINTEAFF
j_call: TRBJ1-3; v_call: TRBV5-4; cdr3_aa: CASSYKGQSGNTIYF
j_call: TRBJ2-7; v_call: TRBV15; cdr3_aa: CATSLDRYSSYEQYF
j_call: TRBJ1-4; v_call: TRBV4-1; cdr3_aa: CASSQALGSGATNEKLFF
j_call: TRBJ2-1; v_call: TRBV30; cdr3_aa: CAWTSGYNEQFF
j_call: TRBJ2-1; v_call: TRBV4-1; cdr3_aa: CASSQELGVRLEQFF
j_call: TRBJ2-1; v_call: TRBV14; cdr3_aa: CASSQLTSGRASEQFF
j_call: TRBJ2-7; v_call: TRBV25-1; cdr3_aa: CASSALTGLEQYF
j_call: TRBJ2-7; v_call: TRBV27; cdr3_aa: CASSTQTSGRDEQYF
j_call: TRBJ1-4; v_call: TRBV29-1; cdr3_aa: CSVEGGTNEKLFF
j_call: TRBJ1-3; v_call: TRBV18; cdr3_aa: CASSPRRDRGNTIYF
j_call: TRBJ1-3; v_call: TRBV29-1; cdr3_aa: CSVGDSIGNTIYF
j_call: TRBJ1-5; v_call: TRBV29-1; cdr3_aa: CSVARGEGQPQHF
j_call: TRBJ1-1; v_call: TRBV18; cdr3_aa: CASSMPGQGISRTEAFF
j_call: TRBJ1-3; v_call: TRBV18; cdr3_aa: CASSPETARAGNTIYF
j_call: TRBJ1-5; v_call: TRBV7-6; cdr3_aa: CASSPGFGTGGQPQHF
j_call: TRBJ2-1; v_call: TRBV10-1; cdr3_aa: CASSDSGEGNEQFF
j_call: TRBJ2-7; v_call: TRBV27; cdr3_aa: CASSLSAVLEQYF
j_call: TRBJ2-1; v_call: TRBV7-9; cdr3_aa: CSRDSNRTGTTGAQFF
j_call: TRBJ2-1; v_call: TRBV11-3; cdr3_aa: CASSLGPRLALDEQFF
j_call: TRBJ2-7; v_call: TRBV28; cdr3_aa: CASRRTERRPYEQYF
j_call: TRBJ2-7; v_call: TRBV5-1; cdr3_aa: CASSLDGSSAYEQYF
j_call: TRBJ2-7; v_call: TRBV28; cdr3_aa: CASIGGGKVYSHHGYEQYF
j_call: TRBJ2-7; v_call: TRBV30; cdr3_aa: CAWSSGTGGKNEQYF
j_call: TRBJ1-5; v_call: TRBV6-6; cdr3_aa: CASSTTGGGQPQHF
j_call: TRBJ2-1; v_call: TRBV5-4; cdr3_aa: CASSLGQIGVNEQFF